This entry lists 22 T cell receptor beta chains sequenced from one sample in a study of OX40 agonist ivuxolimab in advanced cancers. Sequenced by immunoSEQ multiplex PCR; TCRdb stores in-frame clones only, minus some. The sample includes about 57,000 clones, approximately 82% of them seen just once. The sample was CD4+ or CD8+ T cells sorted from blood, taken in a trial of the OX40 agonist ivuxolimab. The source is an adult with an advanced solid tumor such as melanoma, head and neck, liver or kidney cancer.

The V and J genes are TRBV2 and TRBJ2-1, with D unclear. The germline CDR1 and CDR2 sequences are SNHLY and FYNNEI. Trimming cost V 4 bases and J 0 bases, with 16 bases left between them. The CDR3 extends over 17 amino acids. The CDR3 nucleotides read TGTGCCAGCAGTGTGCCCCCCGGCGCTAGCTCCTACAATGAGCAGTTCTTC. Its translation is CASSVPPGASSYNEQFF. Looking up the rest from reference TRBV2 and TRBJ2-1 gives the full variable domain: EPEVTQTPSHQVTQMGQEVILRCVPISNHLYFYWYRQILGQKVEFLVSFYNNEISEKSEIFDDQFSVERPDGSNFTLKIRSTKLEDSAMYFCASSVPPGASSYNEQFFGPGTRLTVL.

This chain connects TRBV28 to TRBJ2-7, with D maybe TRBD1 (6 bases). From germline, CDR1 is MDHEN and CDR2 SYDVKM. The CDR3 loop spans 12 amino acids. V dropped 6 bases and J dropped 3 bases, with 9 bases sitting between them. Written as DNA, the CDR3 is TGTGCCAGCAGCACAGGGTACTACGAGCAGTACTTC. It is translated as CASSTGYYEQYF.

This sequence joins TRBV5-4 and TRBJ2-3; no reliable D call. Per germline, CDR1 SGHNT and CDR2 YYREEE (reference sequence). The CDR3 contains 13 residues. V shed 4 bases and J shed 3 bases, with 9 bases lying between them. CDR3 in amino acids: CASSLERTDTQYF. The CDR3 DNA reads TGTGCCAGCAGCCTCGAAAGGACAGATACGCAGTATTTT. Filled out from reference TRBV5-4 and TRBJ2-3, the complete variable domain reads ETGVTQSPTHLIKTRGQQVTLRCSSQSGHNTVSWYQQALGQGPQFIFQYYREEENGRGNFPPRFSGLQFPNYSSELNVNALELDDSALYLCASSLERTDTQYFGPGTRLTVL.

The chain carries TRBV6-5 and TRBJ1-4; D gene unclear. Trimming removed 4 bases at V and 4 bases at J, with 7 bases between. This CDR3 is 13 amino acids long. From germline, CDR1 is MNHEY and CDR2 SVGAGI. The CDR3 DNA follows: TGTGCCAGCAGTTTGGTTTTTAATGAAAAACTGTTTTTT. It encodes CASSLVFNEKLFF.

The J gene is TRBJ2-1, the V gene TRBV6-1; TRBD2 aligns across 7 bases. Germline V gene sequence: CDR1 MNHNS, CDR2 SASEGT. The CDR3 runs to 13 residues. V was pared by 4 bases and J by 9 bases, with 6 bases of the junction left unmatched. CDR3 in amino acids: CASSATSSGEQFF. The DNA for the CDR3 is TGTGCCAGCAGTGCGACTAGCTCGGGTGAGCAGTTCTTC.

The genes are TRBV25-1 and TRBJ1-1; D call uncertain. The V gene lost 4 bases and the J gene lost 3 bases, with 6 bases spanning the gap. The CDR3 covers 12 residues. The germline CDR1 and CDR2 sequences are MGHDK and SYGVNS. CDR3 in amino acids: CASSADDTEAFF. The CDR3 DNA is TGTGCCAGCAGTGCGGACGACACTGAAGCTTTCTTT.

This chain links TRBV4-2 with TRBJ2-3; 7 bases map to TRBD2. The CDR3 spans 15 residues. With V trimmed by 5 bases and J by 2 bases, 7 bases remained unmatched. The germline CDR1 and CDR2 sequences are LGHNA and YNFKEQ. In DNA form, the CDR3 reads TGTGCCAGCAGCTCTCAAGCGGGACTCACAGATACGCAGTATTTT. It encodes CASSSQAGLTDTQYF.

The V and J genes are TRBV6-5 and TRBJ2-7; unclear D gene. The CDR3 runs to 13 residues. The germline CDR1 and CDR2 sequences are MNHEY and SVGAGI. The V end was cut by 0 bases, the J end by 0 bases, with 3 bases between. CDR3 bases: TGTGCCAGCAGTTACTCGCCCTCCTACGAGCAGTACTTC. It translates to CASSYSPSYEQYF.

This clone has a handful of counts. V and J are TRBV4-2 and TRBJ2-7; D is perhaps TRBD1 or TRBD2 (5 bases each). V was clipped by 5 bases and J by 6 bases, with 14 bases between them. The CDR3 has 13 residues. The germline V gene has CDR1 LGHNA and CDR2 YNFKEQ. CDR3: CASSFGIGGEQYF. The CDR3 DNA sequence: TGTGCCAGCAGCTTCGGTATTGGGGGCGAGCAGTACTTC.

V gene TRBV9 combines with J gene TRBJ2-5; the match to TRBD2 covers 8 bases. The germline V gene encodes CDR1 SGDLS and CDR2 YYNGEE. Germline trimming cut 6 bases from V and 4 bases from J; bases unmatched to any gene: 11. The CDR3 covers 15 residues. Here the CDR3 DNA reads TGTGCCAGCACCCCGGAGGGGACTAGGGGAGAGACCCAGTACTTC. Protein product: CASTPEGTRGETQYF.

The gene calls are TRBV9 and TRBJ2-1; 11 positions match TRBD2. The V gene end was trimmed by 2 bases and the J gene end by 7 bases; junction bases not matched to a gene: 11. The germline V gene encodes CDR1 SGDLS and CDR2 YYNGEE. The length of the CDR3 is 17 residues. Here the CDR3 DNA reads TGTGCCAGCAGCGTCGCGGATTGGGGACTAGCGGAAAATGAGCAGTTCTTC. Translation: CASSVADWGLAENEQFF. Supplemented by reference TRBV9 and TRBJ2-1, the full variable domain reads DSGVTQTPKHLITATGQRVTLRCSPRSGDLSVYWYQQSLDQGLQFLIQYYNGEERAKGNILERFSAQQFPDLHSELNLSSLELGDSALYFCASSVADWGLAENEQFFGPGTRLTVL.

The chain uses TRBV2 and TRBJ2-7; 7 nucleotides agree with TRBD1. This CDR3 is built from 15 residues. Trimming took 7 bases from V and 5 from J; bases not matched to a gene: 14. Looked up from germline, CDR1 is SNHLY and CDR2 is FYNNEI. The DNA of the CDR3 is TGTGCCAGCACCTCCTTTGGACAGGTGAACAACGAGCAGTACTTC. As protein: CASTSFGQVNNEQYF.

The CDR3: CASSLTGGFGLAGSDTQYF. CDR3 sequence (DNA): TGTGCCAGCAGCTTGACAGGGGGGTTTGGACTAGCGGGAAGTGATACGCAGTATTTT. The J gene is TRBJ2-3, the V gene TRBV5-6, with 12 bases that match TRBD2. The CDR3 contains 19 residues. Trimming took 1 base from V and 6 from J; bases not matched to a gene: 15. Germline V lookup: CDR1 SGHDT, CDR2 YYEEEE.

This clone was found a few times. The chain is built from TRBV18 and TRBJ1-4; D is unclear. Per germline, CDR1 KGHSH and CDR2 LQKENI. Trimming shortened V by 3 bases and J by 7 bases, and 18 bases separated the two germline ends. There are 16 residues in the CDR3. As DNA, the CDR3 is TGTGCCAGCTCACCGGCCGAGGCAGCGCTATCTGAAAAACTGTTTTTT. It yields the protein CASSPAEAALSEKLFF.

The rearrangement joins TRBV5-1 to TRBJ2-5, with D maybe TRBD1 (5 bases). The end of the DNA fits TRBJ2-7 better, so the J call may be wrong. CDR1 is SGHRS, CDR2 YFSETQ, per germline. The CDR3 runs to 14 residues. The CDR3 DNA sequence: TGCGCCAGCAGCTTGAGGCAGGGAAGTTACGAGCAGTACTTC. It yields the protein CASSLRQGSYEQYF.

V gene TRBV19 combines with J gene TRBJ2-1; 9 bases line up with TRBD1. V shed 4 bases and J 9 bases; nucleotides not matched to a gene: 16. This CDR3 contains 17 residues. Germline V CDR1 and CDR2: LNHDA, SQIVND (reference sequence). CDR3 amino acids: CASSTNPPGQGSGEQFF. CDR3 DNA sequence: TGTGCCAGTAGTACCAACCCCCCCGGACAGGGGTCTGGTGAGCAGTTCTTC.

The chain carries TRBV7-8 and TRBJ2-7, with 11 bases that match TRBD1. J was trimmed by 1 base and V by 5 bases; bases with no gene match: 4. The germline V gene encodes CDR1 SGHVS and CDR2 FQNEAQ. This CDR3 is built from 15 residues. The CDR3 coding sequence is TGTGCCAGCAGCCTGGACAGGGGGCCATCCTACGAGCAGTACTTC. Amino acids: CASSLDRGPSYEQYF.

This rearrangement joins TRBV2 to TRBJ2-1; 9 bases are a match to TRBD1. Germline values: CDR1 SNHLY, CDR2 FYNNEI. V gave up 5 bases and J gave up 6 bases; unmatched junction bases: 8. The CDR3 has 15 residues. CDR3 amino acids: CASSKGQGPRNEQFF. CDR3 nucleotide sequence: TGTGCCAGCAGTAAGGGACAGGGTCCTCGCAATGAGCAGTTCTTC.

The V call is TRBV11-2, the J call TRBJ2-7; 9 nucleotides match TRBD1. J was trimmed by 3 bases and V by 5 bases; bases with no gene match: 5. This CDR3 contains 14 residues. Germline assignment: CDR1 SGHAT and CDR2 FQNNGV. DNA of the CDR3: TGTGCCAGCAGCCCCCGGGACAGGGTCTACGAGCAGTACTTC. Translating it yields CASSPRDRVYEQYF.

V is TRBV30 and J is TRBJ1-2, with 7 bases fitting TRBD1. Germline CDR1 reads GTSNPN; CDR2 reads SVGIG (reference sequence). The trim removed 6 bases at V and 1 base at J, leaving 5 bases unmatched. The CDR3 is 13 residues long. The CDR3 DNA is TGTGCCTGCCGACAGGGATATAACTATGGCTACACCTTC. Translating it yields CACRQGYNYGYTF.

V usage is TRBV28 and J usage is TRBJ2-1, with 10 bases lining up with TRBD2. The CDR3 length is 15 residues. J was trimmed by 4 bases and V by 6 bases; bases with no gene match: 6. Germline loops: CDR1 MDHEN, CDR2 SYDVKM. The CDR3 spells CASRRAGGGYNEQFF. Written as DNA, the CDR3 is TGTGCCAGCAGACGAGCGGGAGGGGGGTACAATGAGCAGTTCTTC. The whole variable domain, filled in from reference TRBV28 and TRBJ2-1, reads DVKVTQSSRYLVKRTGEKVFLECVQDMDHENMFWYRQDPGLGLRLIYFSYDVKMKEKGDIPEGYSVSREKKERFSLILESASTNQTSMYLCASRRAGGGYNEQFFGPGTRLTVL.

The chain couples TRBV7-9 to TRBJ2-1, with 14 bases fitting TRBD2. This CDR3 has 17 residues. After removal of 6 bases from V and 3 bases from J, the junction contained 7 bases not matched to a gene. Germline assignment: CDR1 SEHNR and CDR2 FQNEAQ (reference sequence). The CDR3 nucleotides are TGTGCCAGCAGGTGGACTAGCGGGGGGACAATCTACAATGAGCAGTTCTTC. Protein sequence: CASRWTSGGTIYNEQFF.